The 22 T cell receptor beta chains in this list originate from one sample, sequenced in a study of glioma-infiltrating T cells after dendritic cell vaccination. Only in-frame clones appear in the TCRdb table, and some are missing; sequencing was by immunoSEQ multiplex PCR. Altogether nearly 85,000 clones are present, approximately 90% being singletons, with the ten largest covering roughly 3.2%. Sequences were derived from blood, sampled before dendritic cell vaccination. These receptors were collected from a human donor with glioblastoma.

Concerning this clone: Other DNA sequences from this sample encode an identical CDR3 as well. The chain links TRBV15 to TRBJ2-6; unclear D gene. Germline CDR1 LNHNV, CDR2 YYDKDF (reference sequence). The CDR3 is 15 residues long. The V end lost 6 bases, the J end lost 1 base, and 10 bases lay between the germline ends. The CDR3 bases are TGTGCCACCAGTCAGGCAAGATCTGGGGCCAACGTCCTGACTTTC. It is translated as CATSQARSGANVLTF. Filled out from reference TRBV15 and TRBJ2-6, the complete variable domain reads DAMVIQNPRYQVTQFGKPVTLSCSQTLNHNVMYWYQQKSSQAPKLLFHYYDKDFNNEADTPDNFQSRRPNTSFCFLDIRSPGLGDTAMYLCATSQARSGANVLTFGAGSRLTVL.

The chain couples TRBV5-1 to TRBJ1-1; unclear D gene. Per the germline V gene, CDR1 is SGHRS and CDR2 is YFSETQ. Trimming pared 0 bases from V and 4 bases from J, leaving 10 bases between. This CDR3 contains 14 residues. CDR3 protein: CASSLGQVPTEAFF. The CDR3 DNA reads TGCGCCAGCAGCTTGGGACAAGTGCCCACTGAAGCTTTCTTT.

The J gene is TRBJ2-3, the V gene TRBV5-4, with D maybe TRBD1 (5 bases). Trimming took 0 bases from V and 0 from J, leaving 8 bases between them. The CDR3 length is 15 residues. Germline CDR1 and CDR2: SGHNT and YYREEE (reference sequence). For the CDR3, the DNA is TGTGCCAGCAGCTTGGGACAGTTCAGCACAGATACGCAGTATTTT. It is translated as CASSLGQFSTDTQYF.

The V gene is TRBV11-2, the J gene TRBJ1-2; TRBD1 agrees at 9 bases. The CDR3 has 18 residues. CDR1 and CDR2 from the germline V gene are SGHAT and FQNNGV. With 5 bases clipped from V and 8 bases from J, the junction kept 21 bases outside the gene matches. The CDR3 is CASSPPPGQGQTRGGYTF. CDR3 nucleotides: TGTGCCAGCAGCCCACCGCCGGGACAGGGACAAACACGGGGGGGCTACACCTTC.

The gene calls are TRBV5-6 and TRBJ2-7, with 10 bases lining up with TRBD2. CDR3 length: 17 residues. CDR1 is SGHDT, CDR2 YYEEEE, per germline. Unmatched junction bases numbered 13, after V lost 4 bases and J lost 3 bases. CDR3 residues: CASSPGRGTSAIYEQYF. The CDR3 DNA reads as TGTGCCAGCAGCCCTGGGAGAGGGACTAGCGCAATCTACGAGCAGTACTTC.

CDR3 bases: TGTGCCAGCAGGGACTGGCGGGAGGGCACTTCGAGAGCAGATACGCAGTATTTT. It translates to CASRDWREGTSRADTQYF. This rearrangement joins TRBV27 to TRBJ2-3; 9 nucleotides line up with TRBD2. CDR3 size: 18 residues. Germline CDR1 and CDR2: MNHEY and SMNVEV (reference sequence). Unmatched junction bases numbered 17, after V lost 6 bases and J lost 4 bases.

The rearrangement links TRBV2 to TRBJ2-5, with D hard to call. Deletions cut 4 bases from V and 4 bases from J, with 4 bases between. Germline loops: CDR1 SNHLY, CDR2 FYNNEI. The CDR3 consists of 11 residues. The CDR3 protein is CASSVRETQYF. The CDR3 DNA reads TGTGCCAGCAGTGTGCGAGAGACCCAGTACTTC.

This sequence joins TRBV30 and TRBJ2-3; D possibly corresponds to TRBD1 (6 bases). CDR1 is GTSNPN, CDR2 SVGIG, per germline (reference sequence). The CDR3 contains 14 residues. Trimming removed 0 bases from V and 4 bases from J, with 11 bases in between. The CDR3, as DNA: TGTGCCTGGAGTGTTGGACAGTCCCCAGATACGCAGTATTTT. Its protein product is CAWSVGQSPDTQYF.

The chain recombines TRBV19 with TRBJ1-5; D is unresolved. The ends were cut back, 6 bases at V and 3 bases at J, with 6 bases in the middle. The CDR3 is 12 amino acids. Looked up from germline, CDR1 is LNHDA and CDR2 is SQIVND (reference sequence). CDR3 region: CASRASNQPQHF. The CDR3 DNA reads as TGTGCCAGTAGAGCCTCCAATCAGCCCCAGCATTTT.

The chain employs TRBV30 and TRBJ2-3, with 8 nucleotides matching TRBD2. The CDR3 extends over 15 amino acids. Germline V gene sequence: CDR1 GTSNPN, CDR2 SVGIG (reference sequence). The CDR3 nucleotides read TGTGCTACGGGGGGGGCAGGGGCGCAAAGAGATACGCAGTATTTT. Its protein product is CATGGAGAQRDTQYF.

The CDR3 reads CATAQGTAGNTIYF. The CDR3 DNA reads TGTGCCACCGCACAGGGAACGGCGGGAAACACCATATATTTT. The chain carries TRBV10-3 and TRBJ1-3; tentatively, D is TRBD1 (6 bases). With 10 bases removed from V and 4 bases from J, the gap between germline ends came to 17 bases. Germline V gene sequence: CDR1 ENHRY, CDR2 SYGVKD. The CDR3 is 14 amino acids.

The chain carries TRBV10-3 and TRBJ2-3, with 10 bases fitting TRBD1. Germline V CDR1 and CDR2: ENHRY, SYGVKD. With 7 bases clipped from V and 3 bases from J, the junction kept 10 bases outside the gene matches. The CDR3 extends over 16 amino acids. CDR3 amino acids: CAITPDRGGFTDTQYF. CDR3 DNA: TGTGCCATCACCCCGGACAGGGGGGGGTTTACAGATACGCAGTATTTT.

The chain uses TRBV18 and TRBJ1-3; D not certain. Trimming left V 3 bases short and J 0 bases short, with 18 bases between. The length of the CDR3 is 18 residues. Germline CDR1 reads KGHSH; CDR2 reads LQKENI. The CDR3 region is CASSPLAETQSSGNTIYF. DNA for the CDR3: TGTGCCAGCTCACCCCTGGCGGAAACTCAAAGCTCTGGAAACACCATATATTTT.

The V and J genes are TRBV2 and TRBJ2-2; the match to TRBD2 covers 8 bases. V was clipped by 6 bases and J by 5 bases; unmatched bases: 5. This CDR3 contains 14 residues. The germline V gene has CDR1 SNHLY and CDR2 FYNNEI. The DNA of the CDR3 is TGTGCCAGCAGGGGGGTAGCGGGAACCGGGGAGCTGTTTTTT. Amino acids: CASRGVAGTGELFF. The whole variable domain, remainder taken from reference TRBV2 and TRBJ2-2, is EPEVTQTPSHQVTQMGQEVILRCVPISNHLYFYWYRQILGQKVEFLVSFYNNEISEKSEIFDDQFSVERPDGSNFTLKIRSTKLEDSAMYFCASRGVAGTGELFFGEGSRLTVL.

The chain links TRBV11-3 to TRBJ2-7; the D gene is possibly TRBD2 (6 bases). CDR3 length: 16 residues. The V and J ends lost 0 bases and 0 bases respectively, with 12 bases between them. Germline V gene sequence: CDR1 SGHNT, CDR2 YENEEA. CDR3 in amino acids: CASSLDLALSSYEQYF. CDR3 nucleotide sequence: TGTGCCAGCAGCTTAGACCTAGCGCTCAGCTCCTACGAGCAGTACTTC.

The rearrangement joins TRBV5-5 to TRBJ2-7; 8 positions agree with TRBD2. Germline assignment: CDR1 SGHKS and CDR2 YYEKEE (reference sequence). J lost 2 bases, V lost 0 bases, and 1 base had no gene match. The CDR3 contains 14 residues. The DNA for the CDR3 is TGTGCCAGCAGCTTGGAGCGGGAGACCTACGAGCAGTACTTC. It codes for CASSLERETYEQYF. Together with reference TRBV5-5 and TRBJ2-7, the CDR3 gives the full variable domain: DAGVTQSPTHLIKTRGQQVTLRCSPISGHKSVSWYQQVLGQGPQFIFQYYEKEERGRGNFPDRFSARQFPNYSSELNVNALLLGDSALYLCASSLERETYEQYFGPGTRLTVT.

The chain has TRBV7-9 and TRBJ2-7, with D perhaps matching TRBD2 (6 bases). Between the trimmed V and J ends, which lost 1 base and 6 bases, there was a span of 16 bases. There are 15 residues in the CDR3. Per the germline V gene, CDR1 is SEHNR and CDR2 is FQNEAQ (reference sequence). The DNA for the CDR3 is TGTGCCAGCAGCTTAGTTGGGACTCCAAACGGCGAGCAGTACTTC. It specifies CASSLVGTPNGEQYF.

The chain has TRBV2 and TRBJ2-1, with a possible D match to TRBD2 (6 bases). Germline loops: CDR1 SNHLY, CDR2 FYNNEI. V lost 5 bases, J lost 9 bases, and 14 bases lay in between. CDR3 size: 13 residues. The CDR3 sequence: CASSLSSDSEQFF. As DNA, the CDR3 is TGTGCCAGCAGTTTATCTAGCGATTCTGAGCAGTTCTTC.

The chain employs TRBV25-1 and TRBJ1-2, with 9 nucleotides matching TRBD1. The CDR3 is made up of 14 amino acids. V was pared by 3 bases and J by 3 bases, with 2 bases of the junction left unmatched. Germline V gives CDR1 MGHDK, CDR2 SYGVNS. The CDR3 nucleotides are TGTGCCAGCAGTGATGACAGGGGGGACTATGGCTACACCTTC. Translating it yields CASSDDRGDYGYTF.

This CDR3 is CAWSPSTSGGLNEQFF. The DNA of the CDR3 is TGTGCCTGGTCTCCCTCGACTAGCGGGGGGTTGAATGAGCAGTTCTTC. The chain carries TRBV30 and TRBJ2-1; 13 bases fit TRBD2. CDR1 and CDR2 (germline): GTSNPN, SVGIG (reference sequence). The CDR3 totals 16 residues. V was pared by 5 bases and J by 7 bases, with 11 bases of the junction left unmatched.

The rearrangement links TRBV10-2 to TRBJ1-3; D uncertain. This CDR3 spans 16 amino acids. Trimming stripped 2 bases from V and 0 bases from J, with 11 bases between. Germline lookup yields CDR1 WSHSY and CDR2 SAAADI. Written as DNA, the CDR3 is TGCGCCAGCAGTGAGGAGTGGAGGAGCTCTGGAAACACCATATATTTT. This gives the protein CASSEEWRSSGNTIYF.

This clone was observed a few times. V usage is TRBV30 and J usage is TRBJ1-1; D is ambiguous. There are 12 residues in the CDR3. Germline assignment: CDR1 GTSNPN and CDR2 SVGIG (reference sequence). Deletions cut 2 bases from V and 6 bases from J, with 10 bases between. CDR3 region: CAWSLSGPEAFF. Here the CDR3 DNA reads TGTGCCTGGAGTCTTAGCGGGCCTGAAGCTTTCTTT.